These 15 T cell receptor beta chains originate from one sample sequenced in a study of a mutant IDH1 vaccine in newly diagnosed glioma. The table came from immunoSEQ multiplex PCR; TCRdb's copy has only in-frame clones and leaves some out. The sample shows roughly 120,000 clones, roughly nine tenths of them seen only once. Noted time point: week 11, during vaccination. Vaccinated patients received 300 ug of mutant IDH1 20-mer peptide per dose, with topical imiquimod. Which antigens these TCRs recognize remains unknown. Sequencing was performed on PBMCs, taken from a glioma patient whose treatment included an IDH1 peptide vaccine. The source is a woman between 50 and 59 years old with glioma.

The chain recombines TRBV30 with TRBJ1-1; D unclear. Looked up from germline, CDR1 is GTSNPN and CDR2 is SVGIG (reference sequence). Between the trimmed V and J ends, which lost 2 bases and 4 bases, there was a span of 8 bases. The CDR3 sequence is 12 residues long. CDR3 sequence (DNA): TGTGCCTGGAGTTTCGTGATCACTGAAGCTTTCTTT. Its protein is CAWSFVITEAFF.

The chain links TRBV6-5 to TRBJ2-1; 8 bases fit TRBD1. The V gene end was trimmed by 6 bases and the J gene end by 9 bases; junction bases not matched to a gene: 4. The CDR3 totals 12 residues. CDR1 and CDR2 (germline): MNHEY, SVGAGI. CDR3 in DNA: TGTGCCAGCAGCCACGGGACAGGTGAGCAGTTCTTC. Protein sequence: CASSHGTGEQFF.

V and J are TRBV2 and TRBJ2-7, with D hard to call. This CDR3 has 15 residues. V lost 4 bases and J 3 bases, leaving 16 bases between the germline ends. In germline, CDR1 is SNHLY, CDR2 FYNNEI. CDR3: CASSVIHAKYYEQYF. CDR3 sequence (DNA): TGTGCCAGCAGTGTGATCCACGCCAAATACTACGAGCAGTACTTC.

The gene calls are TRBV28 and TRBJ1-1, with 10 bases identical to TRBD1. CDR3 size: 14 residues. Germline CDR1 reads MDHEN; CDR2 reads SYDVKM. The junction had 13 bases not matched to a gene; V was cut back by 8 bases and J by 10 bases. The CDR3 DNA is TGTGCCAGCTCCTCCCCGACAGGGGGCGATTCAGCTTTCTTT. Its protein is CASSSPTGGDSAFF.

This rearrangement joins TRBV28 to TRBJ1-2; 8 positions agree with TRBD1. The ends lost 5 bases at V and 2 bases at J; junction bases unmatched: 4. The CDR3 is 14 amino acids. The germline V gene has CDR1 MDHEN and CDR2 SYDVKM. The CDR3, as DNA: TGTGCCAGCAGTACAGGGGGAGAGAACTATGGCTACACCTTC. Translation gives CASSTGGENYGYTF.

The V gene is TRBV28, the J gene TRBJ1-4, with D possibly TRBD1 on 6 matching bases. Germline V gene lookup returns CDR1 MDHEN and CDR2 SYDVKM. V was clipped by 6 bases and J by 4 bases, with 15 bases between them. This CDR3 region has 15 residues. This chain's CDR3 is CASSLGQSRNEKLFF. In DNA form, the CDR3 reads TGTGCCAGCAGCCTCGGACAGAGTCGTAATGAAAAACTGTTTTTT.

The sample holds one count of this clone. The chain is built from TRBV7-9 and TRBJ2-4, with D possibly matching TRBD1 (5 bases). This CDR3 has 14 amino acids. V was cut by 1 base and J by 2 bases, with 6 bases left in between. Germline CDR1 is SEHNR and CDR2 is FQNEAQ (reference sequence). In DNA form, the CDR3 reads TGTGCCAGCAGCTTAGAGGGGACCAAAAACATTCAGTACTTC. It specifies CASSLEGTKNIQYF.

This sequence joins TRBV7-6 and TRBJ2-3; tentative D call: TRBD1 (5 bases). CDR3 length equals 15 residues. V lost 1 base and J lost 3, with 11 bases in between. Germline V CDR1 and CDR2: SGHVS, FNYEAQ. The CDR3 here is CASSLEQAMTDTQYF. Written as DNA, the CDR3 is TGTGCCAGCAGCTTAGAACAGGCCATGACAGATACGCAGTATTTT.

V and J are TRBV6-1 and TRBJ1-5, with D perhaps matching TRBD1 (5 bases). Between the trimmed V and J ends, which lost 4 bases and 1 base, there was a span of 17 bases. The CDR3 is made up of 17 amino acids. The germline CDR1 and CDR2 sequences are MNHNS and SASEGT. CDR3: CASSGQAGLGSNQPQHF. Written as DNA, the CDR3 is TGTGCCAGCAGTGGTCAAGCGGGGCTGGGGAGCAATCAGCCCCAGCATTTT.

The chain combines TRBV28 with TRBJ1-1; TRBD1 aligns across 7 bases. CDR3 length: 12 amino acids. Germline loops: CDR1 MDHEN, CDR2 SYDVKM. Trimming cost V 8 bases and J 6 bases; bases outside gene matches: 6. The CDR3 here is CASLPGTAEAFF. The CDR3 DNA is TGTGCCAGCCTCCCCGGGACAGCTGAAGCTTTCTTT.

The chain couples TRBV5-1 to TRBJ1-1, with 9 nucleotides matching TRBD1. CDR1 is SGHRS, CDR2 YFSETQ, per germline. Trimming at V came to 4 bases and at J to 5 bases, leaving 12 bases not matched to a gene. This CDR3 is 16 amino acids long. The DNA for the CDR3 is TGCGCCAGCAGCCGAGCCCTACAGGGGGCGATAACTGAAGCTTTCTTT. This encodes CASSRALQGAITEAFF.

This chain uses TRBV18 with TRBJ1-1; perhaps TRBD1 as D (5 bases). CDR3 size: 17 residues. Deletions cut 0 bases from V and 3 bases from J, with 17 bases between. Germline V gives CDR1 KGHSH, CDR2 LQKENI. The CDR3 DNA reads as TGTGCCAGCTCACCACCTGGGGGAGGGAAGGGAGACACTGAAGCTTTCTTT. This gives the protein CASSPPGGGKGDTEAFF.

The chain carries TRBV6-4 and TRBJ2-2; D may correspond to TRBD1 or TRBD2 (5 bases each). CDR1 MRHNA and CDR2 SNTAGT come from the germline V gene. Trimming took off 4 bases at V and 7 bases at J, with 13 bases between the two ends. The CDR3 runs 14 residues. CDR3 nucleotides: TGTGCCAGCAGTGCCAGGGCTGCGGGCGGGGAGCTGTTTTTT. Its translation is CASSARAAGGELFF.

The genes are TRBV13 and TRBJ1-1, with D hard to call. Looked up from germline, CDR1 is PRHDT and CDR2 is FYEKMQ (reference sequence). This CDR3 has 13 amino acids. Trimming left V 5 bases short and J 6 bases short, with 13 bases between. For the CDR3, the DNA is TGTGCCAGCAGCCCACGTGGTGCCGCTGAAGCTTTCTTT. Translated: CASSPRGAAEAFF.

The chain recombines TRBV11-3 with TRBJ2-6; TRBD1 aligns across 11 bases. In germline, CDR1 is SGHNT, CDR2 YENEEA. The CDR3 is 18 amino acids. V was pared by 5 bases and J by 2 bases, with 8 bases of the junction left unmatched. CDR3: CASSKGQGALAGANVLTF. The CDR3 DNA sequence: TGTGCCAGCAGCAAAGGACAGGGGGCGTTAGCTGGGGCCAACGTCCTGACTTTC.